This TCR beta chain was profiled in a study of OX40 agonist ivuxolimab in advanced cancers. The V gene end was trimmed by 7 bases and the J gene end by 3 bases; junction bases not matched to a gene: 4. The CDR3 length is 13 residues. The V gene's germline CDR1 is MNHNS and CDR2 SASEGT. The assay was immunoSEQ multiplex PCR, and TCRdb's table has in-frame clones only and misses some. The sample records over 100,000 clones, approximately 90% being singletons. V usage is TRBV6-1 and J usage is TRBJ2-5, with 8 bases fitting TRBD2. This sample comprised CD4+ or CD8+ T cells sorted from blood, obtained in a trial of the OX40 agonist ivuxolimab. This TCR derives from an adult with an advanced solid tumor such as melanoma, head and neck, liver or kidney cancer. This chain's CDR3 is CASKVAGKETQYF. The CDR3 DNA reads as TGTGCCAGCAAGGTAGCGGGGAAAGAGACCCAGTACTTC.